This TCR beta chain comes out of a study of shared clonotypes between healthy human individuals. As to this clone: Its antigen is as yet unknown.

Assay execution took place at the deep level. Assay used: immunoSEQ multiplex PCR; TCRdb lists only in-frame clones, some missing. Of some 2.1 million clones listed, 90% to 95% were seen once; the top ten hold 1.5% to 2%. Points from the study as a whole: At large depth, rarefaction still showed sorted-subset sequencing to be incomplete.

CD45RO-negative cells were positively selected for CCR7, leaving out terminally differentiated effector memory CD45RA+ cells. Healthy and HIV-negative, the adult donors had no recent acute infections or vaccinations. Within Nashville, Tennessee resided all donors, each a Caucasian adult. The V and J ends lost 6 bases and 10 bases respectively, with 14 bases between them. This CDR3 contains 12 residues. The germline CDR1 and CDR2 sequences are SGHNT and YYREEE (reference sequence). The receptor's source is a man younger than 35 in good health. Some clones in this sample may be carry-over from other donors' samples. The chain links TRBV5-4 to TRBJ2-1; D is unresolved. Sequencing used naive CD8+ T cells from PBMCs. The CDR3 bases are TGTGCCAGCACCCAAGGAACGTCAGAGCAGTTCTTC. Residues: CASTQGTSEQFF.